The source of this TCR beta chain is a study of preoperative IRX-2 immunotherapy in early breast cancer. Method: immunoSEQ multiplex PCR; TCRdb's copy keeps in-frame clones and lacks some. The sample has around 30,000 clones; 75% to 80% are singletons. Treatment defined: preoperative locoregional IRX-2 cytokine immunotherapy. Patients received preoperative, locoregional IRX-2 cytokine immunotherapy in a phase Ib study. CDR1 is SGHNT, CDR2 YENEEA, per germline. Trimming pared 5 bases from V and 3 bases from J, leaving 18 bases between. The CDR3 loop spans 16 amino acids. The sample in question was lymph node tissue, obtained before IRX-2 immunotherapy. V and J are TRBV11-3 and TRBJ2-3; D is possibly TRBD1 or TRBD2 (5 bases each). The receptor was isolated from a human donor with breast cancer. The CDR3 loop is CASSPGTLTWTDTQYF. CDR3 DNA sequence: TGTGCCAGCAGCCCCGGGACCTTAACGTGGACAGATACGCAGTATTTT.